This entry describes one TCR beta chain. Its antigen is undetermined. These data originate in a study of beta chain features in type 1 diabetes. The CDR3 has 13 residues. Germline CDR1 SGDLS, CDR2 YYNGEE. V was cut by 0 bases and J by 8 bases, with 11 bases left in between. Findings and limits, study-wide: Patients with type 1 diabetes showed fewer VDJ junction insertions and more deletions. Cells carrying high TCR expression could end up over-represented when cDNA is sequenced.

Sorted populations all exceeded 95% purity. Expressed TCRB transcripts were sequenced after all isolated RNA was converted to cDNA. Clones were read by immunoSEQ multiplex PCR, and TCRdb kept only the in-frame ones, dropping some. Seen here are 150,000 to 180,000 clones, 11% observed once, and the top ten hold over 2%. Sequenced material: central memory CD4+ T cells from blood. This receptor was identified in a man in his late teens or twenties in good health. V is TRBV9 and J is TRBJ1-2; D perhaps matches TRBD1 (5 bases). The CDR3 here is CASSVDPREGYTF. CDR3 DNA: TGTGCCAGCAGCGTAGACCCCAGGGAGGGCTACACCTTC.